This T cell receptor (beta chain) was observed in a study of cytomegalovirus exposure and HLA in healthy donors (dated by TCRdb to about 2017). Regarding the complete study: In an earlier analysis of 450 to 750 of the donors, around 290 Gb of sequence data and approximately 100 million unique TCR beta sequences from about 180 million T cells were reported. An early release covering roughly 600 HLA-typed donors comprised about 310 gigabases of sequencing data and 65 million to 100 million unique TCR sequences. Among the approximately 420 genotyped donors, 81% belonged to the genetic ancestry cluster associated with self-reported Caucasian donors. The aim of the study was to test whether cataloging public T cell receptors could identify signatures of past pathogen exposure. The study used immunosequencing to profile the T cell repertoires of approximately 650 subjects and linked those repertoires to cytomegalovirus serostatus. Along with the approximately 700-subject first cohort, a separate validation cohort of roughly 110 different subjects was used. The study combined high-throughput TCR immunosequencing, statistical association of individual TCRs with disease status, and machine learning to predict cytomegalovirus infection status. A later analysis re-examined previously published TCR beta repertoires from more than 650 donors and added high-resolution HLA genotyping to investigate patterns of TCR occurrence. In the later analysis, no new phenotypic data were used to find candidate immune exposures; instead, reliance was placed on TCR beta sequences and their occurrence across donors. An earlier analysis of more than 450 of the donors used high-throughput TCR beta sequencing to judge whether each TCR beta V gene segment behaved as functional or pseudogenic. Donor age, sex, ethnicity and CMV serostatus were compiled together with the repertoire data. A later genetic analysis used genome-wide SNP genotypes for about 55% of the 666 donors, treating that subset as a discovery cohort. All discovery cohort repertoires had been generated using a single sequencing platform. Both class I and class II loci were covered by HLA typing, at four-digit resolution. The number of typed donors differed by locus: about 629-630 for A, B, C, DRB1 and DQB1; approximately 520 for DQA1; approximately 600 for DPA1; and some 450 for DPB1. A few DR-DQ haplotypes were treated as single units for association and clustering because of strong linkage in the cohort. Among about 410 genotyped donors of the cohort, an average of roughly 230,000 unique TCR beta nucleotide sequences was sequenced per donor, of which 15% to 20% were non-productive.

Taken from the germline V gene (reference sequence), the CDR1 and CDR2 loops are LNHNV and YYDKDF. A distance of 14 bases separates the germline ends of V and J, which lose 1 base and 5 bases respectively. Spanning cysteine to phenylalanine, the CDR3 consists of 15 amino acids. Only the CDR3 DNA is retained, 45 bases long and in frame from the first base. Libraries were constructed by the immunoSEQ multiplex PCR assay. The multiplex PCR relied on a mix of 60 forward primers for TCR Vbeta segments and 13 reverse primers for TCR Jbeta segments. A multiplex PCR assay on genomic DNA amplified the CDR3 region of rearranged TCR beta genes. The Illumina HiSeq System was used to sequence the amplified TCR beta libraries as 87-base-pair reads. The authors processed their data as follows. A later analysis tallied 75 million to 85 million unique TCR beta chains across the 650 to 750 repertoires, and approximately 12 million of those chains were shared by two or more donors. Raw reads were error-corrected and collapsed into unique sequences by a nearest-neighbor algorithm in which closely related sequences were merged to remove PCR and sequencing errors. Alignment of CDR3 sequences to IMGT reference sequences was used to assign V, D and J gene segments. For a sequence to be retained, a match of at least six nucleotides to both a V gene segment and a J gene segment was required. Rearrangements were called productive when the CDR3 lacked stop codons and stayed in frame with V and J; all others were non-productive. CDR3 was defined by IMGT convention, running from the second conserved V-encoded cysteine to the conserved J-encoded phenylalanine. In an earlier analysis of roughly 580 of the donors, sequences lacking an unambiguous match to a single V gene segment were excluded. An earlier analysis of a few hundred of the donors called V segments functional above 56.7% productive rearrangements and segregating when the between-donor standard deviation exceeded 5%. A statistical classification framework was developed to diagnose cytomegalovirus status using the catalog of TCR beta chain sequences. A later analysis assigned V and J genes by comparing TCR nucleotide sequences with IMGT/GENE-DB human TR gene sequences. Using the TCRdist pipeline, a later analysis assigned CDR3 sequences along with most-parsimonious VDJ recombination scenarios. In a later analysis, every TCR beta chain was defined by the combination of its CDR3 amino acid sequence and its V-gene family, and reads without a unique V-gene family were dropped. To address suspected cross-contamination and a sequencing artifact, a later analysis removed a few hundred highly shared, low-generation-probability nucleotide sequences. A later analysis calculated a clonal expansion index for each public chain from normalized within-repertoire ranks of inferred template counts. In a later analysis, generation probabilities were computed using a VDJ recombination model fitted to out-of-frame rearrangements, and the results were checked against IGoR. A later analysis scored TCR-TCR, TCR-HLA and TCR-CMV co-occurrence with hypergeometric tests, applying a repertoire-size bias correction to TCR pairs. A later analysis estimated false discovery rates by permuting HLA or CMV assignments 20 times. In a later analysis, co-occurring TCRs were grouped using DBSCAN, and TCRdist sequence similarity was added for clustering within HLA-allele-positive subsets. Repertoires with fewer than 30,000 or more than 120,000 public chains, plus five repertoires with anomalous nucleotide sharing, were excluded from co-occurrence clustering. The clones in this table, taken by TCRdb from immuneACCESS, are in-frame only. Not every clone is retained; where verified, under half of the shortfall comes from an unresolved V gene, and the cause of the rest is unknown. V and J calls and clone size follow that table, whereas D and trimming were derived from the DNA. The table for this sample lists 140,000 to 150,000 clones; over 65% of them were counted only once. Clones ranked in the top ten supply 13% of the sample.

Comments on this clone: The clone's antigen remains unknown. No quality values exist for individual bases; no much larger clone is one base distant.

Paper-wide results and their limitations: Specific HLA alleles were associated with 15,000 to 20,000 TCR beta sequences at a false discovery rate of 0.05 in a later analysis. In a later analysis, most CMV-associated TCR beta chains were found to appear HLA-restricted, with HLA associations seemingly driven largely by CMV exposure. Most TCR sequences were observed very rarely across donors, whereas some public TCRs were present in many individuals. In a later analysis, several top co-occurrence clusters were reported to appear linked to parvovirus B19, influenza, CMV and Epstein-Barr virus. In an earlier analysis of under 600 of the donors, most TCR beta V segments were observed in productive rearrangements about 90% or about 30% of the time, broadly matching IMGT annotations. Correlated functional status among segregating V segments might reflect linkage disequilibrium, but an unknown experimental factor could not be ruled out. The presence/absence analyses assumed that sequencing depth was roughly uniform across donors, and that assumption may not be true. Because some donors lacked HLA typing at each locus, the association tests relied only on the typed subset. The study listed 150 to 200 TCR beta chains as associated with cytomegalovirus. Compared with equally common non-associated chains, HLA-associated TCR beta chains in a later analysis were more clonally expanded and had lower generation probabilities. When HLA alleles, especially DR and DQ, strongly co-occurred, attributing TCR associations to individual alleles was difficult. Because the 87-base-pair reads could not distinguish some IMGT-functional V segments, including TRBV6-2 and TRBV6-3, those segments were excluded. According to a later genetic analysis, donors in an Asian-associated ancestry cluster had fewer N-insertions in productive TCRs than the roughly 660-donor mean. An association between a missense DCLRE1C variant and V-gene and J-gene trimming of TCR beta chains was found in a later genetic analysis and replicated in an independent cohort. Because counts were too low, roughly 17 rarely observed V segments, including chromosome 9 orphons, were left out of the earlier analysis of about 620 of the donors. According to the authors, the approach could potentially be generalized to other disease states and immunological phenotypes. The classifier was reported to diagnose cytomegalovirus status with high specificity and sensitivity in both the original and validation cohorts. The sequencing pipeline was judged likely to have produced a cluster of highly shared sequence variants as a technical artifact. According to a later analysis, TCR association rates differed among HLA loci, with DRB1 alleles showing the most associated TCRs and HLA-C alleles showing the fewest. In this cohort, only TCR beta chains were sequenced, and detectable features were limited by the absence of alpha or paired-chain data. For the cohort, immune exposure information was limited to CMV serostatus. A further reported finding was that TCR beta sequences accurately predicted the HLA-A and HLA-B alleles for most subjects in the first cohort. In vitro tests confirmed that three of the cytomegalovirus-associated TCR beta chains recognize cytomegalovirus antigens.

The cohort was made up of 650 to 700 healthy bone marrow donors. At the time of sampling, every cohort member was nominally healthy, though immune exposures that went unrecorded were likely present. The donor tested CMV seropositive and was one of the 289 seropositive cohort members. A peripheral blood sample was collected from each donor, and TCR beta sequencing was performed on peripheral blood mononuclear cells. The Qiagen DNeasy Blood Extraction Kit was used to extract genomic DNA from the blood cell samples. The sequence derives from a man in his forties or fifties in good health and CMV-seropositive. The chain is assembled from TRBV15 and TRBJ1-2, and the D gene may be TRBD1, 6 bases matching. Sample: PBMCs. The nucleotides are TGTGCCACCAGCAGAGTAGGTGGACAGCTATATGGCTACACCTTC. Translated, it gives CATSRVGGQLYGYTF.